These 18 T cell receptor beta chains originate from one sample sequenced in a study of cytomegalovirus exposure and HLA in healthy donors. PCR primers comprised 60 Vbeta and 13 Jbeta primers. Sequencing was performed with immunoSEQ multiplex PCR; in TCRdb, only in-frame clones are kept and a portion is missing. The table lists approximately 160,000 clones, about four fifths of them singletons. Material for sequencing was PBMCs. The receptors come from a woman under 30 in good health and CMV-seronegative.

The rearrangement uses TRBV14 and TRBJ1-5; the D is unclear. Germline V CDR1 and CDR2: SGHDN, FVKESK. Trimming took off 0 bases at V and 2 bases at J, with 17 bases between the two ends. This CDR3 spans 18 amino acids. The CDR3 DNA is TGTGCCAGCAGCCAAGAAGTGGAAGGGAGGGAGGGCAATCAGCCCCAGCATTTT. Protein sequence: CASSQEVEGREGNQPQHF.

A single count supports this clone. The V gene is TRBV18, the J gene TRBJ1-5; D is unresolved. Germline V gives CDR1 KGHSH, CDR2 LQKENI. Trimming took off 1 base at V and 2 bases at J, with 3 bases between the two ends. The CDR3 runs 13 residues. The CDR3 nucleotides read TGTGCCAGCTCACCACGAGGCAATCAGCCCCAGCATTTT. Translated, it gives CASSPRGNQPQHF.

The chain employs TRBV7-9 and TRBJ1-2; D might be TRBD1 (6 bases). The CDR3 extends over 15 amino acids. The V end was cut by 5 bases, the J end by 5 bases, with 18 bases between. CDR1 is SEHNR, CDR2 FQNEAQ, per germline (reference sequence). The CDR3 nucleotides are TGTGCCAGCAGCCCACCTGGGGGGGGCGATTATGGCTACACCTTC. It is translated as CASSPPGGGDYGYTF.

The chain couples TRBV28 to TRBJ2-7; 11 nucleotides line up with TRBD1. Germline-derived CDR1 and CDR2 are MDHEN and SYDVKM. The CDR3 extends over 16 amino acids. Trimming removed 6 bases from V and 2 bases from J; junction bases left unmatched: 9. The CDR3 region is CASSPTPGQGAYEQYF. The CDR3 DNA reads TGTGCCAGCAGCCCAACACCGGGACAGGGGGCCTACGAGCAGTACTTC.

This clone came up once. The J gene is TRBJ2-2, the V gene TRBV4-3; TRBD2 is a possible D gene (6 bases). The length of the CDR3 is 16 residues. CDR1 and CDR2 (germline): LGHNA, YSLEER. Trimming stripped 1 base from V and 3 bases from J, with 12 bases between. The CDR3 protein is CASSQVRTTYTGELFF. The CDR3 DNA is TGCGCCAGCAGCCAAGTTCGGACTACCTACACCGGGGAGCTGTTTTTT.

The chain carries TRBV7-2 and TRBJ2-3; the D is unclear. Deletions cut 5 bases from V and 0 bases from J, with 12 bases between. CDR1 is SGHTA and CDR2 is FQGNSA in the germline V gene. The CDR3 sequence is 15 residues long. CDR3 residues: CASSLERQSTDTQYF. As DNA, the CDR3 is TGTGCCAGCAGCCTAGAGCGCCAAAGCACAGATACGCAGTATTTT.

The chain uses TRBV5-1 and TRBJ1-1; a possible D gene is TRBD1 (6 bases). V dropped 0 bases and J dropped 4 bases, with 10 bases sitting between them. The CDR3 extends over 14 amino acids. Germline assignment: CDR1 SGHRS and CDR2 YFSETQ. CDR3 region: CASSLDRVSTEAFF. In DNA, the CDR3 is TGCGCCAGCAGCTTGGACAGGGTTTCCACTGAAGCTTTCTTT.

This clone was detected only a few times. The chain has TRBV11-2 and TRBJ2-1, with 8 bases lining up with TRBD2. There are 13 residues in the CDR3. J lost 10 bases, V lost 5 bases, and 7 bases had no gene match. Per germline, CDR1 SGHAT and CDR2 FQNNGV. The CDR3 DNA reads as TGTGCCAGCAGCCCAGGGGCGGGAGGAGAGCAGTTCTTC. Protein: CASSPGAGGEQFF.

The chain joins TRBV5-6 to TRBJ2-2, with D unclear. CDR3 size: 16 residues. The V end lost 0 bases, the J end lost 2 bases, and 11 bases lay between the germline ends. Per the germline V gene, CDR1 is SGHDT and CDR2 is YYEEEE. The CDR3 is CASSLGGSPNTGELFF. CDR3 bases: TGTGCCAGCAGCTTGGGTGGTAGTCCTAACACCGGGGAGCTGTTTTTT.

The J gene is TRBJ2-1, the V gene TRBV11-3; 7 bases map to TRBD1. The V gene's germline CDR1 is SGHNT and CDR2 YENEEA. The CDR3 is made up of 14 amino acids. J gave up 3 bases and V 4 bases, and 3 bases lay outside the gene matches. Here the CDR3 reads CASSYRTGYNEQFF. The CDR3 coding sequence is TGTGCCAGCAGCTACAGGACAGGCTACAATGAGCAGTTCTTC.

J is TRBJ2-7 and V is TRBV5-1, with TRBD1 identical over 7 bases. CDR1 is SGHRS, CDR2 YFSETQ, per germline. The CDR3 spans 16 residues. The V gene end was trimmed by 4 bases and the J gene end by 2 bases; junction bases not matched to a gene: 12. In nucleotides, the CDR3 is TGCGCCAGCAGCACGGCTCGGGACAGCTCTGCCTACGAGCAGTACTTC. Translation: CASSTARDSSAYEQYF.

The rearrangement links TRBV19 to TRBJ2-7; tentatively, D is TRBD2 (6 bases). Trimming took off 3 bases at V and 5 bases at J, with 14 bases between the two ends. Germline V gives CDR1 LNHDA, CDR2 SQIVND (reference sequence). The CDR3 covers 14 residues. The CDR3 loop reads CASSIFGSGDEQYF. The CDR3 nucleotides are TGTGCCAGTAGTATCTTCGGGAGTGGGGACGAGCAGTACTTC.

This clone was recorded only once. This chain's CDR3 is CASSYGPPSTDTQYF. In DNA form, the CDR3 reads TGTGCCAGCAGTTACGGGCCACCTAGCACAGATACGCAGTATTTT. The chain is built from TRBV6-5 and TRBJ2-3, with no clear D. The V end was cut by 2 bases, the J end by 0 bases, with 9 bases between. Germline-derived CDR1 and CDR2 are MNHEY and SVGAGI. This CDR3 is 15 amino acids long.

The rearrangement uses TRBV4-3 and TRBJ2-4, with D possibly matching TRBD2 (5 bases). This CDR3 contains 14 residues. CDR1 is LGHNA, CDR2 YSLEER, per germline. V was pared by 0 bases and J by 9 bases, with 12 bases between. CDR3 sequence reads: CASSQELERGIQYF. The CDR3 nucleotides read TGCGCCAGCAGCCAAGAACTGGAACGGGGCATTCAGTACTTC.

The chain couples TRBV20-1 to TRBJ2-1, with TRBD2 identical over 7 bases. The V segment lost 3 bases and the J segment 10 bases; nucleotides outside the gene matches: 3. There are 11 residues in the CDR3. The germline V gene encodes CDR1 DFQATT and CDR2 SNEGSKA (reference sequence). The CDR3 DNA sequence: TGCAGTGCTAGTACGCGGGAGGAGCAGTTCTTC. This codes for CSASTREEQFF.

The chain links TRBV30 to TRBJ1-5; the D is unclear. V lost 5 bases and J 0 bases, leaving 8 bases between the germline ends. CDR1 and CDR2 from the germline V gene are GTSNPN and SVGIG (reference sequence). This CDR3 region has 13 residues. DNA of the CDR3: TGTGCCTGGCAGGAAAATAGCAATCAGCCCCAGCATTTT. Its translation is CAWQENSNQPQHF.

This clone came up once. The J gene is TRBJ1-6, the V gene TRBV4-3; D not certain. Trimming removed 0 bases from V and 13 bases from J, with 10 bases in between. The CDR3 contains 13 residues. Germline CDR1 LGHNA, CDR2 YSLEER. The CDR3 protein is CASSQDTGFPLHF. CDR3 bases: TGCGCCAGCAGCCAAGATACGGGATTCCCCCTCCACTTT.

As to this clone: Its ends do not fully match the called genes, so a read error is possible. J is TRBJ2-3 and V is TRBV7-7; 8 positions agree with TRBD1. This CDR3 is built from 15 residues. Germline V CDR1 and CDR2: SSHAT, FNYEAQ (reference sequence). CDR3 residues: CASSLTTGATDTQYF. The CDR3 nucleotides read TGTGCTAGCAGCTTAACGACAGGGGCAACAGATACGCAGTATTTT.